The T cell receptor (beta chain) under discussion was sequenced for a study of blood T cells in healthy people across ages. Across the study: About one barcoded beta molecule per two T cells came from capture by template switching.

Using a J-beta primer mix together with a sample-barcoded 5' primer, a second PCR was run for roughly 6 to 12 cycles. One entry per CDR3 protein results from TCRdb running MiXCR on the 5' RACE reads. The sample shows 790,000 or so distinct CDR3 sequences, just over 55% of them seen only once. The study, taken as a whole, reports: Unsorted PBMCs prevented conclusive naive versus antigen-experienced comparison. In older individuals, TCR beta diversity per million T cells was lower, falling roughly linearly with age.

CDR3 length equals 15 residues. The V gene end was trimmed by 3 bases and the J gene end by 0 bases; junction bases not matched to a gene: 1. Looked up from germline, CDR1 is SGHTA and CDR2 is FQGNSA. Extraction of total RNA produced a minimum of 5 micrograms from each sample. This clonotype has just a few counts. The antigen remains unidentified. Sequenced material: blood. The TCR was taken from a man aged 40-50 years in good health. The chain has TRBV7-2 and TRBJ2-7, with 11 bases that match TRBD1. The CDR3 sequence: CASSLGQGVSYEQYF. CDR3 DNA sequence: TGTGCCAGCAGCTTGGGACAGGGGGTCTCCTACGAGCAGTACTTC.